The rows below give T cell receptor beta chains drawn from one sample of a study of blood T cell repertoires in COVID-19. Repertoires were generated with immunoSEQ multiplex PCR, while TCRdb's copy carries only in-frame clones and drops some. The sample carries 25,000 to 35,000 clones, approximately 85% recorded once. Sequenced: peripheral blood. The receptors here all came from a human donor in a cohort sampled during active COVID-19. Each CDR3 is given with its conserved first and last residue. The D gene is left open where the match is weak. Size tells how often a clone was seen (once, few, many) or the class of an expanded clone, and some rows leave it out.

abundance: NA; v_gene: TRBV6-6; d_gene: TRBD1; j_gene: TRBJ1-5; CDR3aa: CASTDRVVGQPQHF; CDR3nt: TGTGCCAGCACCGACAGGGTAGTAGGGCAGCCCCAGCATTTT
abundance: NA; v_gene: TRBV29-1; d_gene: TRBD1; j_gene: TRBJ1-2; CDR3aa: CSAFRGQNYGYTF; CDR3nt: TGCAGCGCCTTCCGGGGACAGAACTATGGCTACACCTTC
abundance: NA; v_gene: TRBV10-3; d_gene: TRBD2; j_gene: TRBJ2-1; CDR3aa: CAISKTSEDRQFF; CDR3nt: TGTGCCATCAGTAAAACTAGCGAGGACCGGCAGTTCTTC
abundance: NA; v_gene: TRBV19; d_gene: NA; j_gene: TRBJ1-5; CDR3aa: CASISAGNQPQHF; CDR3nt: TGTGCCAGTATATCTGCGGGGAATCAGCCCCAGCATTTT
abundance: NA; v_gene: TRBV2; d_gene: TRBD1; j_gene: TRBJ2-2; CDR3aa: CASSSGTGFTGELFF; CDR3nt: TGTGCCAGCAGTTCCGGGACAGGGTTTACCGGGGAGCTGTTTTTT
abundance: NA; v_gene: TRBV11-2; d_gene: NA; j_gene: TRBJ2-2; CDR3aa: CATPPLPNTGELFF; CDR3nt: TGTGCCACTCCCCCCCTTCCGAACACCGGGGAGCTGTTTTTT
abundance: once; v_gene: TRBV4-3; d_gene: TRBD1; j_gene: TRBJ1-5; CDR3aa: CASSQEVTGGQPQHF; CDR3nt: TGCGCCAGCAGCCAAGAGGTGACAGGGGGTCAGCCCCAGCATTTT
abundance: NA; v_gene: TRBV19; d_gene: NA; j_gene: TRBJ2-1; CDR3aa: CASSIGRIDNEQFF; CDR3nt: TGTGCCAGTAGTATAGGCAGGATAGACAATGAGCAGTTCTTC
abundance: NA; v_gene: TRBV13; d_gene: TRBD2; j_gene: TRBJ2-7; CDR3aa: CASSLSSGAPYEQYF; CDR3nt: TGTGCCAGCAGCTTGTCTAGCGGGGCCCCCTACGAGCAGTACTTC
abundance: NA; v_gene: TRBV6-2/TRBV6-3; d_gene: TRBD2; j_gene: TRBJ2-5; CDR3aa: CASSPYLAGGEETQYF; CDR3nt: TGTGCCAGCAGTCCCTACTTAGCGGGCGGAGAAGAGACCCAGTACTTC
abundance: NA; v_gene: TRBV7-9; d_gene: TRBD1; j_gene: TRBJ2-5; CDR3aa: CASSSPGQGRKETQYF; CDR3nt: TGTGCCAGCAGCTCCCCCGGACAGGGAAGAAAAGAGACCCAGTACTTC
abundance: NA; v_gene: TRBV24-1; d_gene: TRBD2; j_gene: TRBJ2-3; CDR3aa: CATSEAGELGNTQYF; CDR3nt: TGTGCCACCAGTGAAGCGGGGGAGTTAGGAAATACGCAGTATTTT
abundance: NA; v_gene: TRBV6-5; d_gene: TRBD1; j_gene: TRBJ2-5; CDR3aa: CASKRDRGGETQYF; CDR3nt: TGTGCCAGCAAAAGGGACAGGGGAGGAGAGACCCAGTACTTC
abundance: NA; v_gene: TRBV2; d_gene: NA; j_gene: TRBJ1-4; CDR3aa: CASSEGWGRPPTNEKLFF; CDR3nt: TGTGCCAGCAGTGAAGGGTGGGGGCGTCCTCCAACTAATGAAAAACTGTTTTTT
abundance: NA; v_gene: TRBV5-4; d_gene: NA; j_gene: TRBJ1-1; CDR3aa: CASSLRTANTEAFF; CDR3nt: TGTGCCAGCAGTCTCAGGACAGCGAACACTGAAGCTTTCTTT
abundance: NA; v_gene: TRBV6-5; d_gene: NA; j_gene: TRBJ1-1; CDR3aa: CASSYFGVLTEAFF; CDR3nt: TGTGCCAGCAGTTACTTCGGGGTCCTAACTGAAGCTTTCTTT
abundance: NA; v_gene: TRBV19; d_gene: NA; j_gene: TRBJ2-5; CDR3aa: CASSILLQETQYF; CDR3nt: TGTGCCAGTAGTATTTTACTCCAAGAGACCCAGTACTTC
abundance: NA; v_gene: TRBV2; d_gene: TRBD1; j_gene: TRBJ2-5; CDR3aa: CASRSRDRIQETQYF; CDR3nt: TGTGCCAGCAGGAGCCGGGACAGAATTCAAGAGACCCAGTACTTC
abundance: NA; v_gene: TRBV19; d_gene: NA; j_gene: TRBJ1-2; CDR3aa: CASSIGGRLGGYTF; CDR3nt: TGTGCCAGTAGTATAGGGGGCAGATTAGGAGGCTACACCTTC
abundance: NA; v_gene: TRBV5-8; d_gene: TRBD1; j_gene: TRBJ1-5; CDR3aa: CASSLGRTGYQPQHF; CDR3nt: TGTGCCAGCAGCTTGGGTCGGACAGGGTATCAGCCCCAGCATTTT
abundance: NA; v_gene: TRBV4-3; d_gene: TRBD1; j_gene: TRBJ2-2; CDR3aa: CASRQDRGSGELFF; CDR3nt: TGCGCCAGCAGGCAGGACAGGGGCTCCGGGGAGCTGTTTTTT
abundance: NA; v_gene: TRBV18; d_gene: NA; j_gene: TRBJ2-3; CDR3aa: CASSPRLTGSTTDTQYF; CDR3nt: TGTGCCAGCTCACCAAGGCTAACGGGGTCCACCACAGATACGCAGTATTTT
abundance: NA; v_gene: TRBV9; d_gene: NA; j_gene: TRBJ2-5; CDR3aa: CASSVTGQSETQYF; CDR3nt: TGTGCCAGCAGCGTCACCGGACAGTCCGAGACCCAGTACTTC
abundance: NA; v_gene: TRBV6-5; d_gene: NA; j_gene: TRBJ1-2; CDR3aa: CASSPGGSRDTF; CDR3nt: TGTGCCAGCAGTCCCGGAGGGTCTCGCGACACCTTC
abundance: NA; v_gene: TRBV4-3; d_gene: TRBD1; j_gene: TRBJ1-4; CDR3aa: CASSPTGTALNEKLFF; CDR3nt: TGCGCCAGCAGCCCTACGGGGACAGCACTTAATGAAAAACTGTTTTTT
abundance: once; v_gene: TRBV5-5; d_gene: NA; j_gene: TRBJ2-3; CDR3aa: CASSLWGPSTDTQYF; CDR3nt: TGTGCCAGCAGCTTGTGGGGGCCTAGCACAGATACGCAGTATTTT
abundance: NA; v_gene: TRBV18; d_gene: TRBD1; j_gene: TRBJ2-1; CDR3aa: CASSPGTGVYEQFF; CDR3nt: TGTGCCAGCTCACCCGGGACAGGGGTTTATGAGCAGTTCTTC
abundance: NA; v_gene: TRBV27; d_gene: NA; j_gene: TRBJ2-3; CDR3aa: CASSLQGRGGRTDTQYF; CDR3nt: TGTGCCAGCAGTTTACAAGGGAGGGGGGGGCGCACAGATACGCAGTATTTT
abundance: NA; v_gene: TRBV3-1/TRBV3-2; d_gene: NA; j_gene: TRBJ2-2; CDR3aa: CASSRGPGELFF; CDR3nt: TGTGCCAGCAGCCGAGGCCCCGGGGAGCTGTTTTTT
abundance: NA; v_gene: TRBV27; d_gene: NA; j_gene: TRBJ2-3; CDR3aa: CASSFSSTDTQYF; CDR3nt: TGTGCCAGCAGTTTCTCTAGCACAGATACGCAGTATTTT
abundance: NA; v_gene: TRBV28; d_gene: TRBD1; j_gene: TRBJ2-7; CDR3aa: CASSPWDSDYEQYF; CDR3nt: TGTGCCAGCAGCCCCTGGGACAGTGACTACGAGCAGTACTTC
abundance: once; v_gene: TRBV19; d_gene: TRBD1; j_gene: TRBJ1-5; CDR3aa: CASSISKTGNQPQHF; CDR3nt: TGTGCCAGTAGTATTTCTAAGACAGGGAATCAGCCCCAGCATTTT
abundance: NA; v_gene: TRBV6-6; d_gene: NA; j_gene: TRBJ2-7; CDR3aa: CASSFGGGYYEQYF; CDR3nt: TGTGCCAGCAGTTTCGGGGGTGGCTACTACGAGCAGTACTTC
abundance: once; v_gene: TRBV24-1; d_gene: TRBD1; j_gene: TRBJ1-5; CDR3aa: CATAVGTGGNQPQHF; CDR3nt: TGTGCCACAGCAGTTGGGACAGGGGGCAATCAGCCCCAGCATTTT
abundance: NA; v_gene: TRBV5-6; d_gene: NA; j_gene: TRBJ2-4; CDR3aa: CASSLVRGFPKNIQYF; CDR3nt: TGTGCCAGCAGCTTGGTACGGGGTTTCCCCAAAAACATTCAGTACTTC
abundance: NA; v_gene: TRBV15; d_gene: NA; j_gene: TRBJ2-1; CDR3aa: CATSRTGTRYYNEQFF; CDR3nt: TGTGCCACCAGCAGGACCGGGACACGCTACTACAATGAGCAGTTCTTC
abundance: NA; v_gene: TRBV12-5; d_gene: NA; j_gene: TRBJ2-5; CDR3aa: CASGLVRGGMEETQYF; CDR3nt: TGTGCTAGTGGTTTGGTACGCGGAGGGATGGAAGAGACCCAGTACTTC
abundance: NA; v_gene: TRBV30; d_gene: TRBD1; j_gene: TRBJ1-4; CDR3aa: CAWSEGAGHSGEKLFF; CDR3nt: TGTGCCTGGAGTGAGGGGGCCGGTCACTCAGGGGAAAAACTGTTTTTT
abundance: NA; v_gene: TRBV19; d_gene: TRBD1; j_gene: TRBJ1-6; CDR3aa: CASSMRDSYNSPLHF; CDR3nt: TGTGCCAGTAGTATGCGGGACAGTTATAATTCACCCCTCCACTTT
abundance: NA; v_gene: TRBV5-6; d_gene: NA; j_gene: TRBJ2-7; CDR3aa: CASSHQGRAREQYF; CDR3nt: TGTGCCAGCAGCCACCAAGGCAGGGCTCGGGAGCAGTACTTC
abundance: NA; v_gene: TRBV7-8; d_gene: TRBD1; j_gene: TRBJ1-3; CDR3aa: CASSTHDRGSLGNTIYF; CDR3nt: TGTGCCAGCAGCACTCACGACAGGGGAAGTCTCGGAAACACCATATATTTT
abundance: NA; v_gene: TRBV7-8; d_gene: TRBD1; j_gene: TRBJ2-5; CDR3aa: CASSLAGQGIPETQYF; CDR3nt: TGTGCCAGCAGCTTGGCGGGACAGGGAATACCAGAGACCCAGTACTTC
abundance: NA; v_gene: TRBV10-3; d_gene: TRBD1; j_gene: TRBJ1-1; CDR3aa: CAIKPLTGSEAFF; CDR3nt: TGTGCCATCAAACCCCTGACAGGGAGTGAAGCTTTCTTT
abundance: NA; v_gene: TRBV11-1; d_gene: NA; j_gene: TRBJ2-6; CDR3aa: CASSLAQVPLSGANVLTF; CDR3nt: TGTGCCAGCAGCTTAGCTCAGGTCCCCCTCTCTGGGGCCAACGTCCTGACTTTC
abundance: NA; v_gene: TRBV4-3; d_gene: TRBD2; j_gene: TRBJ2-3; CDR3aa: CASSRLAGGPGDTQYF; CDR3nt: TGCGCCAGCAGCCGGCTAGCGGGGGGGCCGGGAGATACGCAGTATTTT
abundance: once; v_gene: TRBV5-4; d_gene: NA; j_gene: TRBJ2-5; CDR3aa: CASSLSLRGATQYF; CDR3nt: TGTGCCAGCAGCTTGTCCCTTCGGGGAGCGACCCAGTACTTC
abundance: NA; v_gene: TRBV5-6; d_gene: TRBD1; j_gene: TRBJ1-6; CDR3aa: CASSLLDGQGANNSPLHF; CDR3nt: TGTGCCAGCAGCTTGCTGGATGGACAGGGGGCTAATAATTCACCCCTCCACTTT
abundance: once; v_gene: TRBV27; d_gene: TRBD2; j_gene: TRBJ2-2; CDR3aa: CASSLRLAGANTGELFF; CDR3nt: TGTGCCAGCAGTCTCCGACTAGCGGGGGCGAACACCGGGGAGCTGTTTTTT
abundance: NA; v_gene: TRBV30; d_gene: NA; j_gene: TRBJ1-1; CDR3aa: CASGGVMGTEAFF; CDR3nt: TGTGCCTCAGGAGGGGTTATGGGCACTGAAGCTTTCTTT
abundance: NA; v_gene: TRBV2; d_gene: TRBD1; j_gene: TRBJ1-2; CDR3aa: CASSDRDQGASGGYTF; CDR3nt: TGTGCCAGCAGTGACCGGGATCAGGGGGCATCGGGAGGCTACACCTTC
abundance: few; v_gene: TRBV11-2; d_gene: TRBD1; j_gene: TRBJ2-5; CDR3aa: CASSVGVTGRQETQYF; CDR3nt: TGTGCCAGCAGCGTGGGGGTGACAGGGCGCCAAGAGACCCAGTACTTC
abundance: NA; v_gene: TRBV24-1; d_gene: TRBD2; j_gene: TRBJ2-1; CDR3aa: CATSDFAGGSSYNEQFF; CDR3nt: TGTGCCACCAGTGATTTTGCGGGGGGGAGCTCCTACAATGAGCAGTTCTTC
abundance: NA; v_gene: TRBV12-3/TRBV12-4; d_gene: NA; j_gene: TRBJ1-1; CDR3aa: CASSSLGLTEAFF; CDR3nt: TGTGCCAGCAGTTCCCTGGGGCTCACTGAAGCTTTCTTT
abundance: NA; v_gene: TRBV7-7; d_gene: TRBD2; j_gene: TRBJ2-3; CDR3aa: CASSLGGGSRDTQYF; CDR3nt: TGTGCCAGCAGCCTCGGGGGGGGGAGTAGGGATACGCAGTATTTT
abundance: NA; v_gene: TRBV27; d_gene: NA; j_gene: TRBJ1-3; CDR3aa: CASTKAKGHSGNTIYF; CDR3nt: TGTGCCAGCACCAAAGCCAAGGGACATTCTGGAAACACCATATATTTT
abundance: NA; v_gene: TRBV23-1; d_gene: NA; j_gene: TRBJ2-7; CDR3aa: CASSQWDDRNRYEQYF; CDR3nt: TGCGCCAGCAGTCAATGGGATGACAGGAATCGCTACGAGCAGTACTTC
abundance: NA; v_gene: TRBV11-1; d_gene: NA; j_gene: TRBJ1-6; CDR3aa: CASSLRGFGSPLHF; CDR3nt: TGTGCCAGCAGCCTTCGAGGATTTGGTTCACCCCTCCACTTT
abundance: NA; v_gene: TRBV7-2; d_gene: NA; j_gene: TRBJ1-1; CDR3aa: CASSQPGRGNTEAFF; CDR3nt: TGTGCCAGCAGCCAGCCCGGACGGGGGAACACTGAAGCTTTCTTT
abundance: NA; v_gene: TRBV7-3; d_gene: TRBD1; j_gene: TRBJ2-1; CDR3aa: CASSLTPGGVKGSYNEQFF; CDR3nt: TGTGCCAGCAGCTTAACCCCAGGGGGAGTCAAGGGCTCCTACAATGAGCAGTTCTTC
abundance: once; v_gene: TRBV7-9; d_gene: NA; j_gene: TRBJ2-5; CDR3aa: CASSSRETQYF; CDR3nt: TGTGCCAGCAGCTCTAGGGAGACCCAGTACTTC